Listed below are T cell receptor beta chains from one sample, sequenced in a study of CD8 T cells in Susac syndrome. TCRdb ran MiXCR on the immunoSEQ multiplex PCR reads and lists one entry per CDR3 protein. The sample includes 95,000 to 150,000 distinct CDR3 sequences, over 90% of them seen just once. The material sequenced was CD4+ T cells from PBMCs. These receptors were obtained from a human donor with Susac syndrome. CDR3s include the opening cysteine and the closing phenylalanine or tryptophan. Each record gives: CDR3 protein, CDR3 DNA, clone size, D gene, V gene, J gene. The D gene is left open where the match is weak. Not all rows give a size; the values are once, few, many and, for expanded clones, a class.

cdr3_aa: CASSQDSGRSYNEQFF
cdr3_nt: TGCGCCAGCAGCCAAGATAGCGGGAGGTCCTACAATGAGCAGTTCTTC
clone_size: NA
d_call: TRBD2
v_call: TRBV4-1
j_call: TRBJ2-1

cdr3_aa: CASSVELKQETQYF
cdr3_nt: TGTGCCAGCAGCGTGGAACTGAAGCAAGAGACCCAGTACTTC
clone_size: NA
d_call: NA
v_call: TRBV5-6
j_call: TRBJ2-5

cdr3_aa: CSVEDRGRGKNIQYF
cdr3_nt: TGCAGCGTTGAAGATAGGGGCAGGGGAAAAAACATTCAGTACTTC
clone_size: once
d_call: NA
v_call: TRBV29-1
j_call: TRBJ2-4

cdr3_aa: CASSLPSGRPHEQYF
cdr3_nt: TGTGCCAGCAGCCTGCCTAGCGGGAGGCCCCACGAGCAGTACTTC
clone_size: NA
d_call: NA
v_call: TRBV21-1
j_call: TRBJ2-7

cdr3_aa: CSVGQGADQPQHF
cdr3_nt: TGCAGCGTTGGTCAGGGGGCTGATCAGCCCCAGCATTTT
clone_size: few
d_call: TRBD1
v_call: TRBV29-1
j_call: TRBJ1-5

cdr3_aa: CASTPASGLTDTQYF
cdr3_nt: TGCGCCAGCACCCCAGCTAGCGGACTCACAGATACGCAGTATTTT
clone_size: few
d_call: TRBD2
v_call: TRBV5-1
j_call: TRBJ2-3

cdr3_aa: CASCLETVSSYGYTF
cdr3_nt: TGTGCCAGCTGCCTAGAAACAGTTTCCAGCTATGGCTACACCTTC
clone_size: NA
d_call: NA
v_call: TRBV6-2/TRBV6-3
j_call: TRBJ1-2

cdr3_aa: CSARDSRLPDTQYF
cdr3_nt: TGCAGTGCTAGAGATTCCCGACTTCCAGATACGCAGTATTTT
clone_size: NA
d_call: NA
v_call: TRBV20-1
j_call: TRBJ2-3

cdr3_aa: CSTNEQGRNTEAFF
cdr3_nt: TGCAGTACCAACGAACAGGGGAGGAACACTGAAGCTTTCTTT
clone_size: NA
d_call: TRBD1
v_call: TRBV20-1
j_call: TRBJ1-1

cdr3_aa: CASSLAPRQSMNTEAFF
cdr3_nt: TGTGCCAGCAGCTTGGCCCCAAGACAGTCCATGAACACTGAAGCTTTCTTT
clone_size: NA
d_call: NA
v_call: TRBV5-4
j_call: TRBJ1-1

cdr3_aa: CSAKTGGGRGRSYGYTF
cdr3_nt: TGCAGTGCTAAGACAGGGGGCGGAAGGGGCCGTAGCTATGGCTACACCTTC
clone_size: NA
d_call: TRBD1
v_call: TRBV20-1
j_call: TRBJ1-2

cdr3_aa: CASSDPLKNQPQHF
cdr3_nt: TGTGCCAGCAGTGATCCGTTAAAGAATCAGCCCCAGCATTTT
clone_size: NA
d_call: NA
v_call: TRBV6-1
j_call: TRBJ1-5

cdr3_aa: CASSLRGALRGYEQYF
cdr3_nt: TGTGCCAGCAGTTTAAGGGGAGCGTTGAGGGGGTACGAGCAGTACTTC
clone_size: NA
d_call: NA
v_call: TRBV12-3/TRBV12-4
j_call: TRBJ2-7

cdr3_aa: CATSDPGTGGNEQFF
cdr3_nt: TGTGCCACCAGTGATCCCGGGACAGGGGGCAATGAGCAGTTCTTC
clone_size: NA
d_call: TRBD1
v_call: TRBV24-1
j_call: TRBJ2-1

cdr3_aa: CASSESQGSYYEQYF
cdr3_nt: TGTGCCAGCAGTGAAAGTCAGGGGAGCTACTACGAGCAGTACTTC
clone_size: NA
d_call: NA
v_call: TRBV2
j_call: TRBJ2-7

cdr3_aa: CASSRSTNEKLFF
cdr3_nt: TGTGCCAGCAGCAGATCAACTAATGAAAAACTGTTTTTT
clone_size: NA
d_call: NA
v_call: TRBV14
j_call: TRBJ1-4

cdr3_aa: CASSLEAIRGGIQYF
cdr3_nt: TGTGCCAGCAGCTTAGAAGCGATCCGCGGGGGGATTCAGTACTTC
clone_size: NA
d_call: TRBD2
v_call: TRBV11-1
j_call: TRBJ2-4

cdr3_aa: CAWSFKNEQFF
cdr3_nt: TGTGCCTGGAGCTTTAAGAATGAGCAGTTCTTC
clone_size: NA
d_call: NA
v_call: TRBV30
j_call: TRBJ2-1

cdr3_aa: CASSDSRVGQEQYF
cdr3_nt: TGTGCCAGCAGTGATAGCAGGGTCGGGCAGGAGCAGTACTTC
clone_size: NA
d_call: NA
v_call: TRBV2
j_call: TRBJ2-7

cdr3_aa: CASSQGSYGAALDEQYF
cdr3_nt: TGCGCCAGCAGCCAAGGCTCCTACGGGGCAGCTCTCGACGAGCAGTACTTC
clone_size: NA
d_call: NA
v_call: TRBV4-3
j_call: TRBJ2-7

cdr3_aa: CASSDRQRGTEAFF
cdr3_nt: TGTGCCAGCAGTGATAGACAGCGGGGCACTGAAGCTTTCTTT
clone_size: once
d_call: NA
v_call: TRBV6-2/TRBV6-3
j_call: TRBJ1-1

cdr3_aa: CASLPTGTYEQYF
cdr3_nt: TGTGCCAGCTTACCGACAGGGACCTACGAGCAGTACTTC
clone_size: NA
d_call: TRBD1
v_call: TRBV18
j_call: TRBJ2-7

cdr3_aa: CASSQDWDKIGRTEAFF
cdr3_nt: TGCGCCAGCAGCCAAGACTGGGACAAGATAGGAAGGACTGAAGCTTTCTTT
clone_size: NA
d_call: NA
v_call: TRBV4-1
j_call: TRBJ1-1

cdr3_aa: CASSLFGRGVTEAFF
cdr3_nt: TGTGCCAGCAGTTTATTTGGCAGGGGTGTCACTGAAGCTTTCTTT
clone_size: NA
d_call: NA
v_call: TRBV12-3/TRBV12-4
j_call: TRBJ1-1

cdr3_aa: CASSLVLDEKLFF
cdr3_nt: TGTGCCAGCAGCTTAGTCCTGGATGAAAAACTGTTTTTT
clone_size: NA
d_call: NA
v_call: TRBV7-6
j_call: TRBJ1-4

cdr3_aa: CASSPATKAKGADTQYF
cdr3_nt: TGTGCCAGCAGTCCGGCGACCAAAGCCAAGGGGGCAGATACGCAGTATTTT
clone_size: NA
d_call: NA
v_call: TRBV6-2/TRBV6-3
j_call: TRBJ2-3

cdr3_aa: CASTVLGGGKGTQYF
cdr3_nt: TGTGCCAGCACCGTCCTGGGAGGGGGCAAAGGGACCCAGTACTTC
clone_size: NA
d_call: NA
v_call: TRBV5-4
j_call: TRBJ2-5

cdr3_aa: CAWSRGNQPQHF
cdr3_nt: TGTGCCTGGAGCAGGGGCAATCAGCCCCAGCATTTT
clone_size: NA
d_call: NA
v_call: TRBV30
j_call: TRBJ1-5

cdr3_aa: CASSSGTSGNEQYF
cdr3_nt: TGTGCCAGCAGCTCCGGGACTAGCGGGAACGAGCAGTACTTC
clone_size: NA
d_call: TRBD2
v_call: TRBV5-4
j_call: TRBJ2-7

cdr3_aa: CASSPGPGRQQFF
cdr3_nt: TGTGCCAGCAGCCCCGGCCCCGGCAGACAGCAGTTCTTC
clone_size: NA
d_call: NA
v_call: TRBV6-2/TRBV6-3
j_call: TRBJ2-1

cdr3_aa: CASSVASAFAMKETQYF
cdr3_nt: TGTGCCAGCAGCGTAGCATCGGCCTTTGCGATGAAAGAGACCCAGTACTTC
clone_size: NA
d_call: NA
v_call: TRBV9
j_call: TRBJ2-5

cdr3_aa: CAWSVQTYEQYF
cdr3_nt: TGTGCCTGGAGTGTTCAGACCTACGAGCAGTACTTC
clone_size: NA
d_call: NA
v_call: TRBV30
j_call: TRBJ2-7

cdr3_aa: CAWSNGISIKAFF
cdr3_nt: TGTGCCTGGAGTAACGGGATTTCTATAAAAGCTTTCTTT
clone_size: NA
d_call: NA
v_call: TRBV30
j_call: TRBJ1-1

cdr3_aa: CASSPWQGEETQYF
cdr3_nt: TGTGCCAGCAGTCCCTGGCAGGGGGAAGAGACCCAGTACTTC
clone_size: once
d_call: TRBD1
v_call: TRBV12-3/TRBV12-4
j_call: TRBJ2-5

cdr3_aa: CASSFQGDTEAFF
cdr3_nt: TGTGCCAGCAGCTTCCAGGGGGATACTGAAGCTTTCTTT
clone_size: NA
d_call: TRBD1
v_call: TRBV9
j_call: TRBJ1-1

cdr3_aa: CASSEGLAGGLHEQFF
cdr3_nt: TGCGCCAGCAGCGAGGGACTAGCGGGAGGTCTCCATGAGCAGTTCTTC
clone_size: NA
d_call: TRBD2
v_call: TRBV5-1
j_call: TRBJ2-1